Sequencing of this T cell receptor beta chain was carried out in a study of blood T cell repertoires in COVID-19. TCRdb's copy holds only in-frame clones and misses some; the assay was immunoSEQ multiplex PCR. This table holds 100,000 to 150,000 clones, roughly 80% found once. Germline CDR1 SGHVS, CDR2 FQNEAQ. The CDR3 is 14 residues long. V lost 2 bases, J lost 6 bases, and 12 bases lay in between. The sequencing sample was made of peripheral blood. The sequence was collected from a woman aged 60-75 years with acute or convalescent COVID-19. The rearrangement uses TRBV7-8 and TRBJ2-3; D perhaps matches TRBD1 (5 bases). The CDR3 loop is CASSLFGAGDTQYF. CDR3 nucleotides: TGTGCCAGCAGCTTATTTGGGGCCGGGGATACGCAGTATTTT. Full variable domain (remainder filled in from reference TRBV7-8 and TRBJ2-3): GAGVSQSPRYKVAKRGQDVALRCDPISGHVSLFWYQQALGQGPEFLTYFQNEAQLDKSGLPSDRFFAERPEGSVSTLKIQRTQQEDSAVYLCASSLFGAGDTQYFGPGTRLTVL.